The subject of this entry is one TCR beta chain. This sample stems from a study of blood T cell repertoires in COVID-19. Overall study: Both acute and convalescent COVID-19 samples were obtained from the United States, Italy and Spain. T cells, B-cell-depleted T cells, or PBMCs supplied cDNA or gDNA.

As originally analysed: Estimated nucleated cell counts came from reference gene primer amplification. The method was immunoSEQ multiplex PCR; TCRdb's version includes in-frame clones alone and lacks a portion of them. V and J calls and clone size are copied from that table; D and trimming were computed from the DNA. The table includes approximately 89,000 clones, nearly 95% detected once. The CDR3 is 13 residues long. Trimming left V 5 bases short and J 1 base short, with 9 bases between. Germline CDR1 and CDR2: SGHTA and FQGNSA. The TCR sequence derives from a human donor with active COVID-19. The donor label of this sample is uncertain. Sequenced material: peripheral blood. The rearrangement links TRBV7-2 to TRBJ2-7; a weak D match, TRBD1 (5 bases). CDR3 DNA: TGTGCCAGCAGCCGGACAAATTCCTACGAGCAGTACTTC. It is translated as CASSRTNSYEQYF.